This entry lists 23 T cell receptor beta chains sequenced from one sample in a study of beta chain features in type 1 diabetes (dated by TCRdb to between 2017 and 2018). Library preparation was by the immunoSEQ multiplex PCR assay. The entire isolated RNA was reverse transcribed using the High Capacity cDNA Reverse Transcription Kit, and thus expressed TCRB transcripts were sequenced. Here the immuneACCESS table is served through TCRdb, limited to in-frame sequences with V and J called. Missing clones are a known gap in these copies; in checked studies unresolved V genes cover under half, and the rest lacks a known reason. A total of approximately 150,000 clones appear in this sample, approximately 9.9% of them only once. Of the sample, 2% to 2.5% falls within the top ten clones. Sequenced: central memory CD4+ T cells from blood. These receptor sequences come from a young woman in good health.

This chain connects TRBV7-2 to TRBJ2-1, with D tentatively TRBD2 (5 bases). This CDR3 region has 13 residues. Germline-derived CDR1 and CDR2 are SGHTA and FQGNSA. V gave up 3 bases and J gave up 8 bases, with 11 bases separating them. CDR3 amino acids: CASSFEGRHEQFF. CDR3 bases: TGTGCCAGCAGCTTCGAAGGGAGACATGAGCAGTTCTTC. The whole variable domain, remainder taken from reference TRBV7-2 and TRBJ2-1, is GAGVSQSPSNKVTEKGKDVELRCDPISGHTALYWYRQSLGQGLEFLIYFQGNSAPDKSGLPSDRFSAERTGGSVSTLTIQRTQQEDSAVYLCASSFEGRHEQFFGPGTRLTVL.

The V call is TRBV20-1, the J call TRBJ1-2; tentative D call: TRBD1 (6 bases). Trimming removed 5 bases at V and 12 bases at J, with 16 bases between. The germline CDR1 and CDR2 sequences are DFQATT and SNEGSKA (reference sequence). This CDR3 has 11 residues. The CDR3 protein is CSAGGPFVDTF. As DNA, the CDR3 is TGCAGTGCTGGGGGCCCCTTTGTCGACACCTTC.

This clone occurred a few times. This sequence joins TRBV4-2 and TRBJ2-1; D may be TRBD2 (5 bases). The germline V and J ends were trimmed by 0 bases and 4 bases, with 13 bases remaining between them. CDR1 LGHNA and CDR2 YNFKEQ come from the germline V gene. CDR3 size: 16 residues. The CDR3 loop reads CASSQEKRRRYNEQFF. The CDR3 bases are TGTGCCAGCAGCCAAGAGAAGAGGCGGAGGTACAATGAGCAGTTCTTC.

This clone was found many times. The chain has TRBV4-1 and TRBJ2-5; D perhaps matches TRBD2 (6 bases). There are 14 residues in the CDR3. Germline V gene lookup returns CDR1 MGHRA and CDR2 YSYEKL. The V end lost 3 bases, the J end lost 9 bases, and 17 bases lay between the germline ends. The CDR3 nucleotides are TGCGCCAGCAGCCAGGGACTGGGGTTGGGGGCCCAGTACTTC. Its translation: CASSQGLGLGAQYF.

The chain links TRBV6-6 to TRBJ2-7, with unresolved D. Trimming pared 6 bases from V and 2 bases from J, leaving 11 bases between. Germline assignment: CDR1 MNHNY and CDR2 SVGAGI (reference sequence). This CDR3 has 13 amino acids. In nucleotides, the CDR3 is TGTGCCAGCAGCCCAACCGGAGCCTACGAGCAGTACTTC. Protein product: CASSPTGAYEQYF.

The chain couples TRBV4-2 to TRBJ1-5; a weak D match, TRBD1 (5 bases). V was pared by 3 bases and J by 1 base, with 10 bases between. The germline V gene has CDR1 LGHNA and CDR2 YNFKEQ. The CDR3 has 15 residues. As DNA, the CDR3 is TGTGCCAGCAGCCATGGACAAGGGAGCAATCAGCCCCAGCATTTT. It encodes CASSHGQGSNQPQHF.

The rearrangement uses TRBV6-5 and TRBJ1-3; D not resolved. The CDR3 extends over 14 amino acids. Between the trimmed V and J ends, which lost 4 bases and 4 bases, there was a span of 11 bases. In germline, CDR1 is MNHEY, CDR2 SVGAGI. CDR3 in amino acids: CASSSVGLGNTIYF. The CDR3 region has the DNA TGTGCCAGCAGTTCCGTCGGTCTCGGAAACACCATATATTTT.

This clone was observed a few times. The V gene is TRBV5-1, the J gene TRBJ1-1; possibly TRBD1 for D (6 bases). The CDR3 spans 16 residues. V gave up 2 bases and J gave up 1 base, with 15 bases separating them. From germline, CDR1 is SGHRS and CDR2 YFSETQ. The CDR3 spells CASSFSTARGNTEAFF. CDR3 coding DNA: TGCGCCAGCAGCTTTTCGACAGCCAGGGGGAACACTGAAGCTTTCTTT.

This clone was found a few times. The J gene is TRBJ2-2, the V gene TRBV4-1; TRBD2 matches 7 bases. The CDR3 sequence is 16 residues long. The V gene's germline CDR1 is MGHRA and CDR2 YSYEKL. V was clipped by 8 bases and J by 0 bases; unmatched bases: 9. The CDR3 region has the DNA TGCGCCAGCGAGTCTAGCGGACTAACGAACACCGGGGAGCTGTTTTTT. It is translated as CASESSGLTNTGELFF.

This clone has a handful of counts. The genes are TRBV5-6 and TRBJ2-3, with 7 positions matching TRBD1. The V segment lost 3 bases and the J segment 6 bases; nucleotides outside the gene matches: 7. The CDR3 length is 14 residues. Germline CDR1 reads SGHDT; CDR2 reads YYEEEE. The CDR3 reads CASSYRQGPDTQYF. The CDR3 DNA is TGTGCCAGCAGCTACCGACAGGGCCCTGATACGCAGTATTTT.

A few counts support this clone. This chain links TRBV11-3 with TRBJ2-3, with TRBD2 matching 9 bases. The CDR3 runs to 17 residues. The germline V gene has CDR1 SGHNT and CDR2 YENEEA. V gave up 0 bases and J gave up 3 bases; unmatched junction bases: 7. The CDR3 DNA follows: TGTGCCAGCAGCTTAGATCTGGCGGGGGGGCGAACAGATACGCAGTATTTT. Its translation is CASSLDLAGGRTDTQYF. Complete variable domain (other parts from reference TRBV11-3 and TRBJ2-3): EAGVVQSPRYKIIEKKQPVAFWCNPISGHNTLYWYLQNLGQGPELLIRYENEEAVDDSQLPKDRFSAERLKGVDSTLKIQPAELGDSAVYLCASSLDLAGGRTDTQYFGPGTRLTVL.

This chain connects TRBV19 to TRBJ2-3; the D gene is possibly TRBD2 (6 bases). Germline V gene lookup returns CDR1 LNHDA and CDR2 SQIVND (reference sequence). Trimming cost V 3 bases and J 8 bases, with 21 bases left between them. The length of the CDR3 is 16 residues. The CDR3 DNA reads as TGTGCCAGTAGTATCGGCCCGGGCCCCCAGGGAGGTACGCAGTATTTT. This translates into CASSIGPGPQGGTQYF.

In this sample, this clone turned up a few times. As DNA, the CDR3 is TGCGCCAGCCGGGACTCACGGTCGGGGGAGACCCAGTACTTC. This sequence encodes CASRDSRSGETQYF. The gene calls are TRBV5-1 and TRBJ2-5; maybe TRBD2 (6 bases). This CDR3 is 14 amino acids long. From germline, CDR1 is SGHRS and CDR2 YFSETQ. V shed 7 bases and J shed 5 bases, with 18 bases lying between them.

A few counts support this clone. The chain recombines TRBV18 with TRBJ2-1, with 7 nucleotides matching TRBD1. V trimming: 2 bases; J trimming: 6 bases; junction bases outside the gene matches: 13. The CDR3 runs 17 residues. Germline V lookup: CDR1 KGHSH, CDR2 LQKENI. This chain's CDR3 is CASSPTPDRAFFNEQFF. DNA of the CDR3: TGTGCCAGCTCACCAACCCCCGACAGGGCGTTTTTCAATGAGCAGTTCTTC. The full variable domain, completed using reference TRBV18 and TRBJ2-1, is NAGVMQNPRHLVRRRGQEARLRCSPMKGHSHVYWYRQLPEEGLKFMVYLQKENIIDESGMPKERFSAEFPKEGPSILRIQQVVRGDSAAYFCASSPTPDRAFFNEQFFGPGTRLTVL.

The rearrangement uses TRBV4-1 and TRBJ2-3, with TRBD1 matching 8 bases. Losses at the gene ends were 2 bases for V and 2 bases for J; bases not matched to a gene: 3. The CDR3 loop spans 15 amino acids. Germline CDR1 and CDR2: MGHRA and YSYEKL. The CDR3 sequence: CASSQQGQVTDTQYF. The CDR3 DNA sequence: TGCGCCAGCAGCCAACAGGGACAGGTCACAGATACGCAGTATTTT.

This clone was counted between two and nine times. The J gene is TRBJ2-3, the V gene TRBV7-2; D may be TRBD2 (5 bases). The germline V and J ends were trimmed by 7 bases and 5 bases, with 16 bases remaining between them. Per germline, CDR1 SGHTA and CDR2 FQGNSA. This CDR3 is built from 14 residues. The chain's CDR3 is CASNPFRGGDTQYF. The DNA for the CDR3 is TGTGCCAGCAACCCCTTCCGGGGTGGAGATACGCAGTATTTT. The variable domain in full, completed from reference TRBV7-2 and TRBJ2-3, reads GAGVSQSPSNKVTEKGKDVELRCDPISGHTALYWYRQSLGQGLEFLIYFQGNSAPDKSGLPSDRFSAERTGGSVSTLTIQRTQQEDSAVYLCASNPFRGGDTQYFGPGTRLTVL.

V is TRBV2 and J is TRBJ1-2, with D hard to call. CDR1 and CDR2 from the germline V gene are SNHLY and FYNNEI. The CDR3 is 12 amino acids. V was clipped by 1 base and J by 4 bases, with 4 bases between them. The CDR3 DNA reads TGTGCCAGCAGTGAAGGAGTCTATGGCTACACCTTC. The encoded protein is CASSEGVYGYTF.

There are a few counts of this clone. The chain employs TRBV5-6 and TRBJ1-5; possibly TRBD1 for D (5 bases). Germline-derived CDR1 and CDR2 are SGHDT and YYEEEE. V was shortened by 4 bases and J by 2 bases, with 13 bases between the two germline ends. There are 15 residues in the CDR3. CDR3 amino acids: CASSRQGWGNQPQHF. CDR3 nucleotides: TGTGCCAGCAGCAGGCAGGGTTGGGGCAATCAGCCCCAGCATTTT.

This clone was seen a handful of times. The chain recombines TRBV9 with TRBJ2-5, with no clear D. Per the germline V gene, CDR1 is SGDLS and CDR2 is YYNGEE. V was shortened by 4 bases and J by 1 base, with 14 bases between the two germline ends. The CDR3 is 15 residues long. The CDR3, as DNA: TGTGCCAGCAGCCGCGCGGTGCTGACCCAAGAGACCCAGTACTTC. Translation gives CASSRAVLTQETQYF.

In its sample, this clone was seen a few times. The chain links TRBV6-5 to TRBJ2-3, with a tentative D call TRBD2 (6 bases). Germline V lookup: CDR1 MNHEY, CDR2 SVGAGI. Trimming took off 6 bases at V and 2 bases at J, with 12 bases between the two ends. This CDR3 has 14 residues. The CDR3, as DNA: TGTGCCAGCAGACAAGGACTACCCACAGATACGCAGTATTTT. Translated: CASRQGLPTDTQYF.

V is TRBV19 and J is TRBJ1-2, with D unclear. The CDR3 spans 11 residues. Trimming stripped 6 bases from V and 6 bases from J, with 8 bases between. In germline, CDR1 is LNHDA, CDR2 SQIVND (reference sequence). The DNA for the CDR3 is TGTGCCAGTAGGGTCGGGGATGGCTACACCTTC. This sequence encodes CASRVGDGYTF.

The V and J genes are TRBV7-3 and TRBJ1-2, with TRBD1 matching 10 bases. Germline V CDR1 and CDR2: SGHTA, FQGTGA. The CDR3 is 15 amino acids. V lost 5 bases to trimming and J lost 3 bases; unmatched junction nucleotides: 6. This CDR3 reads CASSATGTGDYGYTF. CDR3 bases: TGTGCCAGCAGCGCCACCGGGACAGGGGACTATGGCTACACCTTC.

This rearrangement joins TRBV9 to TRBJ2-5, with unresolved D. Trimming cost V 4 bases and J 0 bases, with 10 bases left between them. From germline, CDR1 is SGDLS and CDR2 YYNGEE. The CDR3 runs 14 residues. CDR3 sequence (DNA): TGTGCCAGCAGCCCAGGTGGCAACCAAGAGACCCAGTACTTC. Amino acid sequence: CASSPGGNQETQYF.